These T cell receptor beta chains were read from a single sample in a study of blood T cells in healthy people across ages. MiXCR was run by TCRdb on the 5' RACE reads, yielding one entry per CDR3 protein. The sample has hundreds of thousands of distinct CDR3 sequences; roughly 50% are singletons. The sample consisted of blood. Every receptor here comes from a man older than 75 in good health. The CDR3 runs from the conserved cysteine through the conserved F or W. A D gene is named only where the DNA matches it firmly. Not every row has a clone size; where given, it reads once, few, many or a size class.

J: TRBJ2-3; V: TRBV10-3; D: TRBD2; size: NA; DNA: TGTGCCATCAGTGAGACTAGCGGGAGAGGGCACAGATACGCGTATTTT; CDR3: CAISETSGRGHRYAYF
J: TRBJ2-5; V: TRBV20-1; D: NA; size: once; DNA: TGCAGTGCTAGTCGAAGCCCAGGGCAGAGTGAGACCCAGTACTTC; CDR3: CSASRSPGQSETQYF
J: TRBJ2-7; V: TRBV7-2; D: TRBD1; size: few; DNA: TGTGCCAGCAGCCCAGAGGGGACAGGGGTATACGAGCAGTACTTC; CDR3: CASSPEGTGVYEQYF
J: TRBJ1-2; V: TRBV7-3; D: TRBD1; size: NA; DNA: TGTGCCAGCAGAAAGACAGGGTTTCTCTATGGCTACACCTTC; CDR3: CASRKTGFLYGYTF
J: TRBJ2-4; V: TRBV20-1; D: TRBD2; size: NA; DNA: TGCAGTGCTAGCCCCGGGACTAGCGGGAGGGAAAACATTCAGTACTTC; CDR3: CSASPGTSGRENIQYF
J: TRBJ2-2; V: TRBV7-9; D: TRBD2; size: NA; DNA: TGTGCAAAACCTAGCGGGAGTATCGGGGAGCTGTTTTTT; CDR3: CAKPSGSIGELFF
J: TRBJ2-7; V: TRBV12-3/TRBV12-4; D: TRBD2; size: NA; DNA: TGTGCCAGCAGGGGACTAGCGGAATCTTACGAGCAGTACTTC; CDR3: CASRGLAESYEQYF
J: TRBJ2-3; V: TRBV15; D: NA; size: NA; DNA: TGTGCCACCAGCAGAGTATCCGTTCGGGGCACAGATACGCAGTATTTT; CDR3: CATSRVSVRGTDTQYF
J: TRBJ2-2; V: TRBV7-3; D: NA; size: few; DNA: TGTGCCAGCAGCCCGTGGAGGGGCGGGGAGCTGTTTTTT; CDR3: CASSPWRGGELFF
J: TRBJ2-7; V: TRBV2; D: NA; size: NA; DNA: TGTGCCAGTTTGAGGGGCGGAAGCTCCTACGAGCAGTACTTC; CDR3: CASLRGGSSYEQYF
J: TRBJ2-4; V: TRBV29-1; D: TRBD1; size: few; DNA: TGCAGCGTTGAAGATGAGTGGACAGGGCGGGCCAAAAACATTCAGTACTTC; CDR3: CSVEDEWTGRAKNIQYF
J: TRBJ1-6; V: TRBV13; D: NA; size: NA; DNA: TGTGCCAGCAGCTTAGGCTCGGCGACAAAGAGTTCACCCCTCCACTTT; CDR3: CASSLGSATKSSPLHF
J: TRBJ1-2; V: TRBV3-1; D: NA; size: NA; DNA: TGTGCCAGCAGCCAAGGAGCCCTCGAAGGAAACTATGGCTACACCTTC; CDR3: CASSQGALEGNYGYTF
J: TRBJ2-3; V: TRBV12-3/TRBV12-4; D: NA; size: few; DNA: TGTGCCAGCAGTTTGGCAGCGATACACAGATACGCGTATTTT; CDR3: CASSLAAIHRYAYF
J: TRBJ2-3; V: TRBV12-3/TRBV12-4; D: NA; size: once; DNA: TGTGCCAGCAGTTTATCGCGCGGGCAGTATTTT; CDR3: CASSLSRGQYF
J: TRBJ2-6; V: TRBV28; D: NA; size: NA; DNA: TGTGCCAGCAGTTTACCCGGAAATGGGGCCAACGTCCTGACTTTC; CDR3: CASSLPGNGANVLTF
J: TRBJ1-2; V: TRBV5-1; D: NA; size: NA; DNA: TGCGCCGGCAGCTTGGCCGGTTCAGGGGAGCTCGGCTACACCTTC; CDR3: CAGSLAGSGELGYTF
J: TRBJ2-7; V: TRBV2; D: NA; size: few; DNA: TGTGCCAGCAGGGAGGTAGTTACCTACGAGCAGTACTTC; CDR3: CASREVVTYEQYF
J: TRBJ2-7; V: TRBV27; D: NA; size: NA; DNA: TGTGCCAGCAGTTTACGCCCCGGTGGGAGTGAGGCCCAGTACTTC; CDR3: CASSLRPGGSEAQYF
J: TRBJ2-5; V: TRBV20-1; D: NA; size: few; DNA: TGCAGTGCCATAGACACAAGGAAAGAGACCCAGTACTTC; CDR3: CSAIDTRKETQYF
J: TRBJ1-2; V: TRBV14; D: NA; size: NA; DNA: TGTGCCAGCAGCCACCATGGGGGCGATTATAACTATGGCTACACCTTC; CDR3: CASSHHGGDYNYGYTF
J: TRBJ1-2; V: TRBV5-4; D: TRBD1; size: NA; DNA: TGTGCCAGCAGTCCGACAGGGGGACATGGCTACACCTTC; CDR3: CASSPTGGHGYTF
J: TRBJ1-6; V: TRBV6-5; D: TRBD1; size: NA; DNA: TGTGCCAGCAGGGGACAGGGAGGGTCACCCCTCCACTTT; CDR3: CASRGQGGSPLHF
J: TRBJ2-1; V: TRBV10-3; D: NA; size: few; DNA: TGTGCCATCAGTGTTACGGGACAAAGCTCCTACAATGAGCAGTTCTTC; CDR3: CAISVTGQSSYNEQFF
J: TRBJ2-1; V: TRBV5-1; D: NA; size: NA; DNA: TGCGCCAGCAGAATGAGGAATGAGCAGTTCTTC; CDR3: CASRMRNEQFF
J: TRBJ1-1; V: TRBV5-1; D: TRBD1; size: NA; DNA: TGCGCCAGCAGCTCCGGACAGGGTTCCTTGAACACTGAAGCTTTCTTT; CDR3: CASSSGQGSLNTEAFF
J: TRBJ2-1; V: TRBV12-3/TRBV12-4; D: NA; size: many; DNA: TGTGCCAGCAGTTTAAACTACAATGAGCAGTTCTTC; CDR3: CASSLNYNEQFF
J: TRBJ1-2; V: TRBV7-9; D: NA; size: few; DNA: TGTGCCAGCAGCTTAAGCCACGGGGGGTATGGCTACACCTTC; CDR3: CASSLSHGGYGYTF
J: TRBJ2-1; V: TRBV7-3; D: TRBD2; size: NA; DNA: TGTGCCAGCAGCTTACAACTAGCGGGAGGCCGCTCCTACAATGAGCAGTTCTTC; CDR3: CASSLQLAGGRSYNEQFF
J: TRBJ2-3; V: TRBV6-1; D: NA; size: few; DNA: TGTGCCAGCAGTGAAGCGGTCACAGATACGCAGTATTTT; CDR3: CASSEAVTDTQYF
J: TRBJ2-7; V: TRBV10-3; D: TRBD2; size: few; DNA: TGTGCCATCAGCCGAGGACTAGGAGGCGAGCAGTACTTC; CDR3: CAISRGLGGEQYF
J: TRBJ2-7; V: TRBV2; D: TRBD2; size: NA; DNA: TGTGCCAGCAGTGAACGGCTAGCGGCCCGGGAGCAGTACTTC; CDR3: CASSERLAAREQYF
J: TRBJ2-7; V: TRBV5-1; D: TRBD2; size: few; DNA: TGCGCCAGCAGCTTGGTGGCTAGCGGGAGTTCCGAGCAGTACTTC; CDR3: CASSLVASGSSEQYF
J: TRBJ2-1; V: TRBV7-9; D: NA; size: NA; DNA: TGTGCCAGCAGCTTAGTCGCGGTATCTCACAATGAGCAGTTCTTC; CDR3: CASSLVAVSHNEQFF
J: TRBJ2-7; V: TRBV4-2; D: TRBD1; size: many; DNA: TGTGCCAGCAGCCAAGTCAGTTTAGTCGGGACAGGGGGTGATGAGCAGTACTTC; CDR3: CASSQVSLVGTGGDEQYF
J: TRBJ2-5; V: TRBV5-6; D: TRBD2; size: NA; DNA: TGTGCCAGCAGCTTGGCCGGGGGACTAGCGGGAGGCCGATCCCACTCGTACTTC; CDR3: CASSLAGGLAGGRSHSYF
J: TRBJ1-2; V: TRBV29-1; D: TRBD1; size: NA; DNA: TGCAGCGTTGTCGGGACAGGGGAAGCCACCTTC; CDR3: CSVVGTGEATF
J: TRBJ2-3; V: TRBV27; D: TRBD2; size: NA; DNA: TGTGCCAGTTTTACCGCTCCGGGACTAGCGGGAGCAGGGAGATACGCGTATTTT; CDR3: CASFTAPGLAGAGRYAYF
J: TRBJ2-1; V: TRBV24-1; D: NA; size: NA; DNA: TGTGCCACCAGTGAGGCAGGGTCTAGCTCCTACAATGAGCAGTTCTTC; CDR3: CATSEAGSSSYNEQFF
J: TRBJ2-3; V: TRBV6-1; D: NA; size: NA; DNA: TGTGCCAGCAGGCAGGCAGGGACCCACAGATACGCGTATTTT; CDR3: CASRQAGTHRYAYF
J: TRBJ2-1; V: TRBV9; D: TRBD2; size: NA; DNA: TGTGCCAGCAGCCCGGGGCAAGCGGGAGGGAACAATGAGCAGTTCTTC; CDR3: CASSPGQAGGNNEQFF
J: TRBJ2-4; V: TRBV25-1; D: NA; size: NA; DNA: TGTGCCAGCAGTGACCCCAGGGGTTCTGTCAAAAACATTCAGTACTTC; CDR3: CASSDPRGSVKNIQYF
J: TRBJ2-3; V: TRBV12-3/TRBV12-4; D: NA; size: few; DNA: TGTGCCAGCAGTTTAGCTGAGGGTAGGAGCACAGATACGCAGTATTTT; CDR3: CASSLAEGRSTDTQYF
J: TRBJ2-7; V: TRBV6-1; D: TRBD1; size: NA; DNA: TGTGCCAGCAGTGACCTCATCCGGGACAGGCCACCCGACGAGCAGTACTTC; CDR3: CASSDLIRDRPPDEQYF
J: TRBJ2-5; V: TRBV21-1; D: NA; size: NA; DNA: TGTGCCAGCAGCCCCCCGCCGGACGAGACCCAGTACTTC; CDR3: CASSPPPDETQYF
J: TRBJ2-6; V: TRBV6-5; D: NA; size: many; DNA: TGTGCCAGCAGGGAGGGGGGCGTTGGGGCCAACGTCCTGACTTTC; CDR3: CASREGGVGANVLTF
J: TRBJ2-1; V: TRBV27; D: NA; size: few; DNA: TGTGCCAGCAGTCCCCGGGTACCAGGGGCCTACAATGAGCAGTTCTTC; CDR3: CASSPRVPGAYNEQFF
J: TRBJ1-3; V: TRBV6-1; D: TRBD1; size: NA; DNA: TGTGCCAGCAGTGAGGGGACAGGGGGCTTAAACACCATATATTTT; CDR3: CASSEGTGGLNTIYF
J: TRBJ2-7; V: TRBV7-2; D: NA; size: NA; DNA: TGTGCCAGCAGCCTCCCGACTAGGGTCCCTTTCTACGAGCAGTACTTC; CDR3: CASSLPTRVPFYEQYF
J: TRBJ1-2; V: TRBV6-5; D: TRBD1; size: NA; DNA: TGTGCCAGCAGTTACCTCCCGGACAGGGAGGAACCTGGCTACACCTTC; CDR3: CASSYLPDREEPGYTF
J: TRBJ2-3; V: TRBV7-6; D: NA; size: NA; DNA: TGTGCCAGCAGCTCCCAAGGGGACACAGATACGCAGTATTTT; CDR3: CASSSQGDTDTQYF